These T cell receptor beta chains were read from a single sample in a study of blood T cell repertoires in COVID-19. The table came from immunoSEQ multiplex PCR; TCRdb's copy has only in-frame clones and leaves some out. This sample has roughly 150,000 clones, with roughly 84% found just once. The sample taken for sequencing was peripheral blood. All receptors derive from a woman older than 75 with active or convalescent COVID-19. Both conserved end residues are part of each CDR3. A D gene is named only where the DNA matches it firmly. Only part of the rows carry a size: once, few, many, or a class if the clone is expanded.

V	size	J	D	CDR3	DNA
TRBV6-5	NA	TRBJ1-6	NA	CASSYTQSSYNSPLHF	TGTGCCAGCAGTTACACACAGAGCTCCTATAATTCACCCCTCCACTTT
TRBV28	NA	TRBJ2-7	NA	CASSLSELKQYF	TGTGCCAGCAGTTTAAGTGAGTTAAAGCAGTACTTC
TRBV7-3	NA	TRBJ2-2	TRBD1	CASSSPGQGGNTGELFF	TGTGCCAGCAGCTCACCCGGACAGGGAGGGAACACCGGGGAGCTGTTTTTT
TRBV3-1/TRBV3-2	few	TRBJ1-1	TRBD1	CASSRRQGTAEAFF	TGTGCCAGCAGCCGCCGACAGGGGACAGCTGAAGCTTTCTTT
TRBV9	once	TRBJ2-1	NA	CASSAFINTNSNNEQFF	TGTGCCAGCAGCGCCTTCATTAATACGAACTCCAACAATGAGCAGTTCTTC
TRBV6-5	NA	TRBJ2-3	NA	CASRLDGTDTQYF	TGTGCCAGCCGACTAGACGGCACAGATACGCAGTATTTT
TRBV7-6	NA	TRBJ1-5	NA	CASSLYQGGNQPQHF	TGTGCCAGCAGCTTATACCAGGGCGGCAATCAGCCCCAGCATTTT
TRBV7-9	NA	TRBJ1-4	TRBD1	CASSLRGPGAEKLFF	TGTGCCAGCAGCCTAAGGGGGCCAGGGGCTGAAAAACTGTTTTTT
TRBV18	NA	TRBJ2-2	NA	CASSPPRTGPGELFF	TGTGCCAGCTCACCACCCCGTACAGGGCCCGGGGAGCTGTTTTTT
TRBV19	NA	TRBJ1-2	NA	CASMDTISYGYTF	TGTGCCAGTATGGACACAATCTCCTATGGCTACACCTTC
TRBV5-4	NA	TRBJ1-1	TRBD1	CASSRGLYNRNTEAFF	TGTGCCAGCAGCAGGGGGCTTTACAACAGGAACACTGAAGCTTTCTTT
TRBV28	NA	TRBJ1-2	NA	CAVLRVLRGNYGYTF	TGTGCCGTTTTAAGGGTCCTACGGGGGAACTATGGCTACACCTTC
TRBV2	NA	TRBJ1-1	NA	CASRYHRGRTEAFF	TGTGCCAGCAGGTACCACCGCGGAAGGACTGAAGCTTTCTTT
TRBV7-9	NA	TRBJ2-1	TRBD1	CASSEVGQGVREQFF	TGTGCCAGCAGCGAGGTCGGACAGGGGGTAAGGGAGCAGTTCTTC
TRBV5-1	NA	TRBJ2-2	TRBD2	CASRLAGGNTGELFF	TGCGCCAGCAGACTAGCGGGAGGGAACACCGGGGAGCTGTTTTTT
TRBV5-1	NA	TRBJ1-1	TRBD1	CASSAQGGNTEAFF	TGCGCCAGCAGCGCCCAGGGGGGAAACACTGAAGCTTTCTTT
TRBV2	few	TRBJ2-2	NA	CASGSDNTGELFF	TGTGCCAGCGGGAGCGACAACACCGGGGAGCTGTTTTTT
TRBV19	NA	TRBJ2-7	NA	CASSTQGGLMNEQYF	TGTGCCAGTAGTACCCAAGGCGGGCTAATGAACGAGCAGTACTTC
TRBV3-1/TRBV3-2	NA	TRBJ2-5	TRBD2	CASSQDTSGRFGGETQYF	TGTGCCAGCAGCCAAGATACTAGCGGGAGGTTTGGAGGAGAGACCCAGTACTTC
TRBV5-4	NA	TRBJ2-1	NA	CASSLPGGHEQFF	TGTGCCAGCAGCTTGCCCGGAGGTCATGAGCAGTTCTTC
TRBV5-5	NA	TRBJ2-7	TRBD1	CASSPIGTDSYEQYF	TGTGCCAGCAGCCCGATAGGGACAGACTCCTACGAGCAGTACTTC
TRBV4-1	NA	TRBJ2-2	NA	CASSPRVGELFF	TGCGCCAGCAGCCCGCGGGTGGGGGAGCTGTTTTTT
TRBV6-1	once	TRBJ1-2	NA	CASSEAPGNYGYTF	TGTGCCAGCAGTGAAGCCCCAGGGAACTATGGCTACACCTTC
TRBV5-1	NA	TRBJ1-2	TRBD1	CASSLGTDHLLNYGYTF	TGCGCCAGCAGCCTCGGGACAGATCACCTACTTAACTATGGCTACACCTTC
TRBV5-4	NA	TRBJ2-7	TRBD2	CASSPPSGSTYEQYF	TGTGCCAGCAGCCCCCCTAGCGGGAGTACCTACGAGCAGTACTTC
TRBV7-9	NA	TRBJ2-1	TRBD1	CASSIGTDNEQFF	TGTGCCAGCAGCATAGGGACAGACAATGAGCAGTTCTTC
TRBV5-6	NA	TRBJ2-7	TRBD1	CASSYGQGSYSYEQYF	TGTGCCAGCAGCTATGGACAGGGGTCTTACTCCTACGAGCAGTACTTC
TRBV5-1	NA	TRBJ2-1	TRBD2	CASSVTTGGSYNEQFF	TGCGCCAGCAGCGTGACTACGGGGGGGTCCTACAATGAGCAGTTCTTC
TRBV4-1	NA	TRBJ2-7	TRBD1	CASSPRQGIFGEQYF	TGCGCCAGCAGCCCCCGACAGGGGATATTCGGCGAGCAGTACTTC
TRBV6-6	NA	TRBJ1-1	TRBD1	CASSYGQGANTEAFF	TGTGCCAGCAGTTACGGACAGGGAGCGAACACTGAAGCTTTCTTT
TRBV14	NA	TRBJ1-1	NA	CASSLRSPNTEAFF	TGTGCCAGCAGCCTCAGGTCCCCGAACACTGAAGCTTTCTTT
TRBV9	NA	TRBJ2-2	TRBD1	CASSVRTGGGELFF	TGTGCCAGCAGCGTACGGACAGGGGGAGGGGAGCTGTTTTTT
TRBV3-1/TRBV3-2	NA	TRBJ2-5	TRBD1	CASSLLVRGQETQYF	TGTGCCAGCAGTCTATTGGTCAGGGGGCAAGAGACCCAGTACTTC
TRBV24-1	NA	TRBJ2-1	TRBD2	CATSDFTSSGRVNEQFF	TGTGCCACCAGTGATTTCACCAGCAGCGGGAGGGTAAATGAGCAGTTCTTC
TRBV11-1	NA	TRBJ2-5	TRBD2	CASSLEVSGVTQYF	TGTGCCAGCAGCTTGGAGGTTAGCGGGGTTACCCAGTACTTC
TRBV28	NA	TRBJ1-1	NA	CASSPRGGGNTEAFF	TGTGCCAGCAGTCCCCGAGGGGGGGGGAACACTGAAGCTTTCTTT
TRBV19	NA	TRBJ1-1	NA	CASSKAGEVTEAFF	TGTGCCAGTAGTAAGGCGGGGGAGGTCACTGAAGCTTTCTTT
TRBV30	NA	TRBJ1-1	NA	CAWSSREFAFF	TGTGCCTGGAGTTCCCGGGAATTCGCTTTCTTT
TRBV6-5	NA	TRBJ1-5	TRBD1	CASSGTGILQPQHF	TGTGCCAGCAGCGGGACAGGGATTCTTCAGCCCCAGCATTTT
TRBV7-9	once	TRBJ2-7	NA	CASSVQGFGEQYF	TGTGCCAGCAGCGTCCAGGGTTTCGGGGAGCAGTACTTC